These T cell receptor beta chains were read from a single sample in a study of OX40 agonist ivuxolimab in advanced cancers. Libraries were prepared by immunoSEQ multiplex PCR; TCRdb keeps only in-frame clonotypes and omits some of them. Here the sample spans roughly 57,000 clones, roughly 87% being singletons. The sequenced sample was CD4+ or CD8+ T cells sorted from blood, obtained in a trial of the OX40 agonist ivuxolimab. These receptors originate from an adult with an advanced solid tumor such as melanoma, head and neck, liver or kidney cancer. CDR3s include the opening cysteine and the closing phenylalanine or tryptophan. The order of the fields is clone size, J gene, D gene, V gene, CDR3 protein, CDR3 DNA. The D gene is left open where the match is weak. Clone sizes are given selectively: once, few, many, or a class where the clone is expanded.

>NA|TRBJ2-3|TRBD1|TRBV6-1
CASREKGQGRPSTDTQYF
TGTGCCAGCAGGGAAAAGGGACAGGGGCGACCTAGCACAGATACGCAGTATTTT
>NA|TRBJ2-3|NA|TRBV7-3
CASSLTPIDTQYF
TGTGCCAGCAGCTTAACTCCCATAGATACGCAGTATTTT
>NA|TRBJ2-7|NA|TRBV27
CASSTILTSFYEQYF
TGTGCCAGCAGTACCATACTAACTAGTTTCTACGAGCAGTACTTC
>NA|TRBJ1-3|NA|TRBV9
CASSVGVGGGNTIYF
TGTGCCAGCAGCGTAGGTGTAGGGGGTGGAAACACCATATATTTT
>NA|TRBJ2-5|NA|TRBV29-1
CSVEASTGIWETQYF
TGCAGCGTTGAGGCCAGTACAGGGATATGGGAGACCCAGTACTTC
>NA|TRBJ2-7|TRBD2|TRBV11-1
CASSSKGLAGVATEQYF
TGTGCCAGCAGCTCAAAAGGACTAGCGGGAGTGGCAACCGAGCAGTACTTC
>NA|TRBJ1-1|TRBD1|TRBV7-3
CASSLTRTGPNTEAFF
TGTGCCAGCAGCTTAACGCGGACAGGACCAAACACTGAAGCTTTCTTT
>NA|TRBJ2-7|TRBD2|TRBV28
CASSPKSGLAGFRAYEQYF
TGTGCCAGCAGTCCTAAATCGGGACTAGCGGGATTCCGAGCCTACGAGCAGTACTTC
>NA|TRBJ2-4|NA|TRBV7-9
CASSSGGSDIQYF
TGTGCCAGCAGCTCCGGGGGATCGGACATTCAGTACTTC
>once|TRBJ1-1|NA|TRBV5-4
CASSTRGGGNTEAFF
TGTGCCAGCAGCACCAGAGGGGGGGGGAACACTGAAGCTTTCTTT
>NA|TRBJ2-3|NA|TRBV4-2
CASSLGVSTDTQYF
TGTGCCAGCAGCTTAGGAGTCAGCACAGATACGCAGTATTTT
>NA|TRBJ1-6|TRBD1|TRBV7-9
CASSLATGLNSPLHF
TGTGCCAGCAGCTTAGCGACAGGGTTGAATTCACCCCTCCACTTT
>NA|TRBJ2-2|NA|TRBV7-3
CASSLEVGSPGELFF
TGTGCCAGCAGCTTAGAGGTCGGGAGCCCCGGGGAGCTGTTTTTT
>NA|TRBJ2-7|TRBD1|TRBV28
CASGTGYAEQYF
TGTGCCAGCGGGACAGGATACGCCGAGCAGTACTTC
>once|TRBJ1-1|NA|TRBV11-2
CASSHSGERGAFF
TGTGCCAGCAGCCATTCCGGGGAGAGGGGAGCTTTCTTT
>NA|TRBJ2-3|NA|TRBV7-3
CASSLGGHRTDTQYF
TGTGCCAGCAGCTTGGGGGGGCATCGCACAGATACGCAGTATTTT
>NA|TRBJ2-7|NA|TRBV7-8
CASSLAQKQYF
TGTGCCAGCAGCTTAGCCCAAAAGCAGTACTTC
>NA|TRBJ2-3|TRBD1|TRBV5-4
CASSSPGQGPGTQYF
TGTGCCAGCAGCTCCCCGGGACAGGGTCCAGGGACGCAGTATTTT
>NA|TRBJ2-7|TRBD1|TRBV5-4
CASSDRQGRDEQYF
TGTGCCAGCAGCGATAGACAGGGGCGCGACGAGCAGTACTTC
>NA|TRBJ2-1|TRBD2|TRBV11-2
CASTRGLAGERNEQFF
TGTGCCAGCACTAGGGGATTAGCGGGAGAGCGCAATGAGCAGTTCTTC
>many|TRBJ2-1|NA|TRBV7-3
CASSFSPGGINEQFF
TGTGCCAGCAGCTTTAGTCCCGGCGGGATCAATGAGCAGTTCTTC
>NA|TRBJ1-2|TRBD1|TRBV28
CASSTYAGGSYYGYTF
TGTGCCAGCAGCACCTACGCAGGGGGATCTTACTATGGCTACACCTTC
>NA|TRBJ2-1|NA|TRBV7-3
CASSLRDTAYNEQFF
TGTGCCAGCAGCTTAAGGGACACAGCATACAATGAGCAGTTCTTC
>NA|TRBJ2-1|TRBD2|TRBV2
CASRLAGGTGNEQFF
TGTGCCAGCCGGCTAGCGGGCGGAACAGGGAATGAGCAGTTCTTC
>NA|TRBJ2-7|NA|TRBV28
CASSFGIYEQYF
TGTGCCAGCAGTTTCGGGATCTACGAGCAGTACTTC
>once|TRBJ2-3|NA|TRBV15
CATSSEGGRQYF
TGTGCCACCAGCAGCGAGGGGGGAAGGCAGTATTTT
>many|TRBJ2-1|NA|TRBV19
CASSIAGENEQFF
TGTGCCAGTAGTATCGCTGGCGAGAATGAGCAGTTCTTC
>NA|TRBJ2-7|NA|TRBV28
CASSPYIEQYF
TGTGCCAGCAGCCCCTACATCGAGCAGTACTTC
>NA|TRBJ1-1|TRBD1|TRBV28
CASSFWGTGDTEAFF
TGTGCCAGCAGTTTTTGGGGGACAGGGGACACTGAAGCTTTCTTT
>NA|TRBJ2-5|NA|TRBV7-3
CASSFQETQYF
TGTGCCAGCAGCTTCCAAGAGACCCAGTACTTC
>NA|TRBJ2-3|TRBD2|TRBV14
CASSPFSGRTTDTQYF
TGTGCCAGCAGCCCCTTTAGCGGGAGGACCACAGATACGCAGTATTTT
>NA|TRBJ2-2|TRBD1|TRBV5-1
CASSFLQGGNTGELFF
TGCGCCAGCAGCTTTCTACAGGGGGGAAACACCGGGGAGCTGTTTTTT
>NA|TRBJ2-6|TRBD1|TRBV6-1
CASRDTGAGANVLTF
TGTGCCAGCAGAGATACAGGGGCTGGGGCCAACGTCCTGACTTTC
>NA|TRBJ2-5|NA|TRBV15
CATSTVGTLIREQYF
TGTGCCACCAGCACCGTGGGAACTCTGATTAGGGAGCAGTACTTC
>NA|TRBJ1-5|NA|TRBV6-6
CASSYFAVSNQPQHF
TGTGCCAGCAGTTACTTTGCGGTGAGCAATCAGCCCCAGCATTTT
>NA|TRBJ2-7|NA|TRBV28
CASSERGEQYF
TGTGCCAGCAGTGAAAGGGGCGAGCAGTACTTC
>NA|TRBJ2-3|NA|TRBV5-1
CASSFQERRPDTQYF
TGCGCCAGCAGCTTTCAGGAACGGAGACCAGATACGCAGTATTTT
>NA|TRBJ2-2|NA|TRBV7-2
CASSLGIPAGELFF
TGTGCCAGCAGCTTAGGAATCCCAGCCGGGGAGCTGTTTTTT
>NA|TRBJ1-5|NA|TRBV5-1
CASSLEGPDNQPQHF
TGCGCCAGCAGCTTGGAGGGACCGGACAATCAGCCCCAGCATTTT
>NA|TRBJ2-3|TRBD1|TRBV5-1
CASSQGQSTDTQYF
TGCGCCAGCAGCCAGGGACAGTCCACAGATACGCAGTATTTT
>NA|TRBJ2-7|NA|TRBV21-1
CASSSPPAYEQYF
TGTGCCAGCAGTTCCCCCCCCGCCTACGAGCAGTACTTC
>NA|TRBJ1-2|TRBD1|TRBV4-1
CASSQPQGAEGYTF
TGCGCCAGCAGCCAACCACAGGGGGCGGAAGGCTACACCTTC
>NA|TRBJ2-2|TRBD2|TRBV30
CAWSLRGGRAIGELFF
TGTGCCTGGAGTCTTCGGGGCGGGAGGGCCATCGGGGAGCTGTTTTTT
>NA|TRBJ2-7|NA|TRBV7-6
CASSLMYAEQYF
TGTGCCAGCAGCTTAATGTACGCCGAGCAGTACTTC
>NA|TRBJ1-5|NA|TRBV19
CASSSQTKQPQHF
TGTGCCAGTTCCTCACAAACGAAACAGCCCCAGCATTTT